Below, 8 T cell receptor beta chains from the same sample are listed, as sequenced in a study of T-cell memory formation after mild COVID-19. TCRdb re-derived calls from the 5' RACE reads in MiXCR, one entry per CDR3 protein. Altogether around 510,000 distinct CDR3 sequences are present, roughly 20% being singletons, with the ten largest covering under 8.5%. The sequenced sample consisted of PBMCs or a T cell subset sorted from them (not recorded which). Receptors originate from an adult woman who had mild COVID-19 (a few samples of this study predate the infection). Cell type and time point are not known.

The genes are TRBV6-1 and TRBJ1-1; TRBD1 aligns across 7 bases. The length of the CDR3 is 17 residues. Germline V gene data show CDR1 as MNHNS and CDR2 as SASEGT. V lost 2 bases, J lost 5 bases, and 14 bases stayed unmatched. The CDR3 reads CASSEQSRGRGGTEAFF. CDR3 bases: TGTGCCAGCAGTGAACAGTCCCGCGGCAGGGGGGGGACTGAAGCTTTCTTT.

There are a few counts of this clonotype. At one of its ends the junction is not consistent with the germline gene, which may arise from a read error. This sequence joins TRBV6-5 and TRBJ2-7; TRBD2 matches at 9 bases. The CDR3 covers 14 residues. CDR1 is MNHEY, CDR2 SVGAGI, per germline. The CDR3 region is CDSSDDSGSYEQYF. The CDR3 DNA is TGTGACAGCAGTGACGATAGCGGGAGTTACGAGCAGTACTTC.

This clonotype was seen a few times. V usage is TRBV7-6 and J usage is TRBJ2-1; D assignment may be TRBD1 or TRBD2 (6 bases each). This CDR3 comprises 16 residues. V was pared by 1 base and J by 0 bases, with 10 bases between. Germline values: CDR1 SGHVS, CDR2 FNYEAQ. This chain's CDR3 is CASSLGRGVSYNEQFF. The CDR3 bases are TGTGCCAGCAGCTTAGGGAGGGGGGTCTCCTACAATGAGCAGTTCTTC.

The chain carries TRBV7-3 and TRBJ2-3; D may be TRBD1 (6 bases). V lost 5 bases and J lost 0, with 12 bases in between. The CDR3 covers 15 residues. Germline V lookup: CDR1 SGHTA, CDR2 FQGTGA. As DNA, the CDR3 is TGTGCCAGCAGCACAGGGCTTTCTAGCACAGATACGCAGTATTTT. Residues: CASSTGLSSTDTQYF. The entire variable domain, with the rest obtained from reference TRBV7-3 and TRBJ2-3, is as follows: GAGVSQTPSNKVTEKGKYVELRCDPISGHTALYWYRQSLGQGPEFLIYFQGTGAADDSGLPNDRFFAVRPEGSVSTLKIQRTERGDSAVYLCASSTGLSSTDTQYFGPGTRLTVL.

The chain has TRBV5-1 and TRBJ2-3; weak D call: TRBD1 (5 bases). V dropped 0 bases and J dropped 2 bases, with 7 bases sitting between them. This CDR3 contains 14 residues. Germline CDR1 and CDR2: SGHRS and YFSETQ. CDR3 coding DNA: TGCGCCAGCAGCTTGGCAGGGATCACAGATACGCAGTATTTT. This sequence encodes CASSLAGITDTQYF.

The V call is TRBV21-1, the J call TRBJ2-7; the table's D call TRBD2 went unverified against the DNA. TRBV21-1 is annotated as a pseudogene. There are 14 residues in the CDR3. The CDR3 sequence is CASRYRAVSYEQYF. The CDR3, as DNA: TGTGCCAGCAGATATAGGGCCGTCTCCTACGAGCAGTACTTC.

This clonotype turned up a few times. This rearrangement joins TRBV6-2 or TRBV6-3 to TRBJ2-6; D is possibly TRBD1 (5 bases). Trimming took off 6 bases at V and 4 bases at J, with 13 bases between the two ends. Looked up from germline, CDR1 is MNHEY and CDR2 is SVGEGT. The CDR3 is made up of 15 amino acids. CDR3 bases: TGTGCCAGCAGAGAGACAGAGTTCGGGGCCAACGTCCTGACTTTC. This sequence encodes CASRETEFGANVLTF.

This clonotype was found many times. The V and J genes are TRBV5-6 and TRBJ2-1, with 10 positions matching TRBD2. In germline, CDR1 is SGHDT, CDR2 YYEEEE. The V segment lost 4 bases and the J segment 4 bases; nucleotides outside the gene matches: 5. The CDR3 length is 15 residues. The CDR3 loop reads CASSQGLAVYNEQFF. The CDR3 DNA is TGTGCCAGCAGCCAAGGACTAGCGGTATACAATGAGCAGTTCTTC. The variable domain in full, completed from reference TRBV5-6 and TRBJ2-1, reads DAGVTQSPTHLIKTRGQQVTLRCSPKSGHDTVSWYQQALGQGPQFIFQYYEEEERQRGNFPDRFSGHQFPNYSSELNVNALLLGDSALYLCASSQGLAVYNEQFFGPGTRLTVL.